Each of the 27 T cell receptor beta chains below was sequenced from the same sample in a study of T cell responses to AZD1222 COVID-19 vaccine. TCRdb's copy holds only in-frame clones and misses some; the assay was immunoSEQ multiplex PCR. The profile shows some 130,000 clones, roughly 90% of them singletons. This specimen consisted of peripheral blood, obtained on day 0 of AZD1222 vaccination. These receptors were taken from an adult in good health.

The gene calls are TRBV6-5 and TRBJ2-3; D not resolved. Trimming stripped 1 base from V and 2 bases from J, with 10 bases between. This CDR3 comprises 15 residues. Germline V gene sequence: CDR1 MNHEY, CDR2 SVGAGI. DNA of the CDR3: TGTGCCAGCAGTTACTTGGGCACTAACACAGATACGCAGTATTTT. Translating gives CASSYLGTNTDTQYF.

This chain connects TRBV4-3 to TRBJ1-1; D gene unclear. This CDR3 contains 15 residues. CDR1 is LGHNA, CDR2 YSLEER, per germline. The V and J ends lost 0 bases and 0 bases respectively, with 8 bases between them. Written as DNA, the CDR3 is TGCGCCAGCAGCCAAGAGTTGACGGTGAACACTGAAGCTTTCTTT. The encoded protein is CASSQELTVNTEAFF.

This chain joins TRBV9 and TRBJ2-1, with D perhaps matching TRBD2 (7 bases). Germline V gives CDR1 SGDLS, CDR2 YYNGEE. The CDR3 extends over 14 amino acids. V was shortened by 3 bases and J by 2 bases, with 9 bases between the two germline ends. DNA for the CDR3: TGTGCCAGCAGCGCCGGGGGGCCCTACAATGAGCAGTTCTTC. It yields the protein CASSAGGPYNEQFF. Full variable domain (remainder filled in from reference TRBV9 and TRBJ2-1): DSGVTQTPKHLITATGQRVTLRCSPRSGDLSVYWYQQSLDQGLQFLIQYYNGEERAKGNILERFSAQQFPDLHSELNLSSLELGDSALYFCASSAGGPYNEQFFGPGTRLTVL.

This clone has just one count. This chain uses TRBV12-3 or TRBV12-4 with TRBJ2-2; D unclear. With 7 bases removed from V and 7 bases from J, the gap between germline ends came to 10 bases. The CDR3 is 12 residues long. This CDR3 reads CASNGVFGELFF. CDR3 sequence (DNA): TGTGCCAGCAATGGAGTTTTCGGGGAGCTGTTTTTT.

This chain links TRBV29-1 with TRBJ1-1; 8 bases agree with TRBD1. Germline assignment: CDR1 SQVTM and CDR2 ANQGSEA. The junction had 9 bases not matched to a gene; V was cut back by 6 bases and J by 0 bases. This CDR3 comprises 15 residues. This chain's CDR3 is CSVERTGQVNTEAFF. CDR3 DNA sequence: TGCAGCGTCGAGAGAACGGGACAGGTGAACACTGAAGCTTTCTTT.

This clone was seen a single time. The chain recombines TRBV19 with TRBJ2-2; D may be TRBD2 (5 bases). The CDR3 length is 14 residues. V dropped 1 base and J dropped 7 bases, with 10 bases sitting between them. Germline V gene lookup returns CDR1 LNHDA and CDR2 SQIVND (reference sequence). The CDR3 sequence: CASSIGGHGGELFF. CDR3 DNA sequence: TGTGCCAGTAGTATAGGAGGGCACGGCGGGGAGCTGTTTTTT. The full variable domain, in which reference TRBV19 and TRBJ2-2 provide the parts outside the CDR3, is DGGITQSPKYLFRKEGQNVTLSCEQNLNHDAMYWYRQDPGQGLRLIYYSQIVNDFQKGDIAEGYSVSREKKESFPLTVTSAQKNPTAFYLCASSIGGHGGELFFGEGSRLTVL.

This clone was seen only once. CDR3 DNA sequence: TGTGCCAGCAGTTTCTTAAAGGGCCTCGGCTACACCTTC. Its protein product is CASSFLKGLGYTF. V and J are TRBV12-3 or TRBV12-4 and TRBJ1-2; D gene uncertain. The CDR3 runs to 13 residues. V gave up 3 bases and J gave up 8 bases, with 13 bases separating them.

The gene calls are TRBV3-1 (or the pseudogene TRBV3-2) and TRBJ1-5; D ambiguous. Trimming stripped 0 bases from V and 5 bases from J, with 11 bases between. CDR1 and CDR2 (germline): LGHDT, YNNKEL (reference sequence). The CDR3 covers 15 residues. The CDR3 reads CASSQDPDIHQPQHF. The CDR3 DNA reads as TGTGCCAGCAGCCAAGATCCCGACATTCATCAGCCCCAGCATTTT.

The V gene is TRBV27, the J gene TRBJ1-1, with 8 positions matching TRBD1. J was trimmed by 1 base and V by 5 bases; bases with no gene match: 6. Germline V gene sequence: CDR1 MNHEY, CDR2 SMNVEV (reference sequence). This CDR3 spans 15 amino acids. The DNA for the CDR3 is TGTGCCAGCAGTCCGCTGGGGACAGGGAACACTGAAGCTTTCTTT. Translating gives CASSPLGTGNTEAFF.

The rearrangement uses TRBV29-1 and TRBJ1-2; D uncertain. Germline CDR1 and CDR2: SQVTM and ANQGSEA. CDR3 length: 12 residues. Trimming left V 7 bases short and J 8 bases short, with 17 bases between. The CDR3 loop is CSASEQGLGYTF. CDR3 bases: TGCAGCGCCAGCGAACAAGGGTTGGGCTACACCTTC. Full variable domain (missing parts from reference TRBV29-1 and TRBJ1-2): SAVISQKPSRDICQRGTSLTIQCQVDSQVTMMFWYRQQPGQSLTLIATANQGSEATYESGFVIDKFPISRPNLTFSTLTVSNMSPEDSSIYLCSASEQGLGYTFGSGTRLTVV.

This sequence joins TRBV7-8 and TRBJ1-4; 11 nucleotides match TRBD1. The CDR3 spans 14 residues. Trimming cost V 5 bases and J 10 bases; bases outside gene matches: 6. The germline CDR1 and CDR2 sequences are SGHVS and FQNEAQ. CDR3 bases: TGTGCCAGCAGCGAGGGACAGGGGGTTGGAAAACTGTTTTTT. This encodes CASSEGQGVGKLFF.

The CDR3 sequence: CASRENSNQPQHF. The CDR3 DNA sequence: TGTGCCAGCAGGGAGAATAGCAATCAGCCCCAGCATTTT. The rearrangement links TRBV6-5 to TRBJ1-5; D gene uncertain. Per the germline V gene, CDR1 is MNHEY and CDR2 is SVGAGI. CDR3 size: 13 residues. The V end was cut by 6 bases, the J end by 0 bases, with 6 bases between.

V and J are TRBV2 and TRBJ2-3, with TRBD1 matching 7 bases. V was pared by 5 bases and J by 2 bases, with 4 bases of the junction left unmatched. This CDR3 is built from 14 residues. CDR1 and CDR2 from the germline V gene are SNHLY and FYNNEI. The CDR3 DNA sequence: TGTGCCAGCAGTCGGGACAGCTCCACAGATACGCAGTATTTT. This sequence encodes CASSRDSSTDTQYF.

CDR3 coding DNA: TGTGCTAGTGGTTCCGAACAGGGGCGGTTGGGCACTGAAGCTTTCTTT. Encoded protein: CASGSEQGRLGTEAFF. J is TRBJ1-1 and V is TRBV12-5, with 7 bases lining up with TRBD1. This CDR3 contains 16 residues. V was clipped by 4 bases and J by 4 bases; unmatched bases: 12. CDR1 is LGHNT and CDR2 is FRNRAP in the germline V gene.

The chain combines TRBV5-4 with TRBJ2-5, with 8 bases aligning to TRBD1. Germline assignment: CDR1 SGHNT and CDR2 YYREEE (reference sequence). V lost 3 bases and J lost 5; bases outside the gene matches: 3. CDR3 length equals 13 residues. The CDR3 region is CASSSGGAETQYF. The DNA of the CDR3 is TGTGCCAGCAGCTCAGGGGGCGCGGAGACCCAGTACTTC.

This chain joins TRBV9 and TRBJ2-5; no definite D call. The germline V gene has CDR1 SGDLS and CDR2 YYNGEE. The CDR3 has 12 amino acids. The V end was cut by 2 bases, the J end by 3 bases, with 5 bases between. The CDR3: CASSVGEETQYF. CDR3 bases: TGTGCCAGCAGCGTTGGGGAAGAGACCCAGTACTTC.

The chain is built from TRBV9 and TRBJ2-1; 7 bases are shared with TRBD2. V shed 0 bases and J 5 bases; nucleotides not matched to a gene: 11. This CDR3 contains 17 residues. The germline V gene encodes CDR1 SGDLS and CDR2 YYNGEE. The CDR3 loop reads CASSVGWRELPHNEQFF. The CDR3 bases are TGTGCCAGCAGCGTAGGTTGGCGGGAGCTTCCCCACAATGAGCAGTTCTTC.

The V and J genes are TRBV10-1 and TRBJ2-7; a possible D gene is TRBD2 (6 bases). Trimming took 4 bases from V and 7 from J, leaving 17 bases between them. The CDR3 has 14 residues. Germline V gene data show CDR1 as WNHNN and CDR2 as SYGVQD (reference sequence). The CDR3 is CASSGGLPSGEQYF. The DNA for the CDR3 is TGCGCCAGCAGTGGGGGACTTCCTTCTGGGGAGCAGTACTTC.

This clone was recorded only once. The rearrangement uses TRBV5-1 and TRBJ2-7; perhaps D is TRBD1 or TRBD2 (5 bases each). Germline CDR1 SGHRS, CDR2 YFSETQ. Trimming cost V 0 bases and J 6 bases, with 10 bases left between them. CDR3 length: 13 residues. The CDR3 bases are TGCGCCAGCAGCTTGGCGGGACCTCCCGAGCAGTACTTC. Protein product: CASSLAGPPEQYF.

This clone was counted a single time. This rearrangement joins TRBV2 to TRBJ2-2, with a possible D match to TRBD1 (5 bases). Germline assignment: CDR1 SNHLY and CDR2 FYNNEI. The CDR3 has 13 amino acids. With 4 bases removed from V and 4 bases from J, the gap between germline ends came to 7 bases. CDR3 residues: CASSVRATGELFF. CDR3 coding DNA: TGTGCCAGCAGTGTCAGGGCCACCGGGGAGCTGTTTTTT.

The chain uses TRBV30 and TRBJ1-3; D not resolved. Per germline, CDR1 GTSNPN and CDR2 SVGIG (reference sequence). This CDR3 spans 12 amino acids. With 4 bases removed from V and 2 bases from J, the gap between germline ends came to 6 bases. In DNA form, the CDR3 reads TGTGCCTGGAACCCCCCTGGAAACACCATATATTTT. As protein: CAWNPPGNTIYF.

The chain employs TRBV20-1 and TRBJ2-1, with 11 bases matching TRBD2. V was clipped by 3 bases and J by 6 bases; unmatched bases: 4. Germline lookup yields CDR1 DFQATT and CDR2 SNEGSKA (reference sequence). The CDR3 totals 14 residues. CDR3: CSASGTSGSNEQFF. The CDR3 bases are TGCAGTGCTAGTGGTACTAGCGGGAGCAATGAGCAGTTCTTC.

The chain carries TRBV19 and TRBJ1-5; possibly TRBD1 for D (5 bases). This CDR3 spans 15 amino acids. Trimming removed 3 bases at V and 4 bases at J, with 13 bases between. Per the germline V gene, CDR1 is LNHDA and CDR2 is SQIVND (reference sequence). The CDR3 here is CASSIGRVMNQPQHF. The CDR3 DNA sequence: TGTGCCAGTAGTATCGGCAGGGTGATGAATCAGCCCCAGCATTTT.

This clone was counted only a few times. CDR3 DNA: TGTGCCAGCAGTGATGTCGGGATGTTGGAGCAGTTCTTC. Translating gives CASSDVGMLEQFF. The V call is TRBV2, the J call TRBJ2-1; weak D call: TRBD2 (5 bases). Trimming cost V 3 bases and J 10 bases, with 13 bases left between them. CDR1 is SNHLY, CDR2 FYNNEI, per germline. CDR3 size: 13 residues.

J is TRBJ1-1 and V is TRBV29-1; D is ambiguous. From germline, CDR1 is SQVTM and CDR2 ANQGSEA. The CDR3 contains 11 residues. Trimming shortened V by 8 bases and J by 6 bases, and 13 bases separated the two germline ends. The CDR3 region is CSFGRRAEAFF. Written as DNA, the CDR3 is TGCAGCTTCGGGAGACGCGCTGAAGCTTTCTTT.

The chain couples TRBV28 to TRBJ1-2; D is perhaps TRBD1 (6 bases). The V end was cut by 2 bases, the J end by 1 base, with 8 bases between. Germline loops: CDR1 MDHEN, CDR2 SYDVKM. This CDR3 is 14 amino acids long. CDR3 coding DNA: TGTGCCAGCAGTTTACAGGGGCTTAACTATGGCTACACCTTC. Its translation: CASSLQGLNYGYTF.

This rearrangement joins TRBV5-4 to TRBJ2-2; D possibly matches TRBD1 or TRBD2 (5 bases each). CDR3 length: 13 amino acids. Germline assignment: CDR1 SGHNT and CDR2 YYREEE (reference sequence). V lost 9 bases and J 7 bases, leaving 16 bases between the germline ends. The CDR3 spells CATRGRGDGELFF. In DNA, the CDR3 is TGTGCCACCCGGGGACGGGGAGACGGGGAGCTGTTTTTT.